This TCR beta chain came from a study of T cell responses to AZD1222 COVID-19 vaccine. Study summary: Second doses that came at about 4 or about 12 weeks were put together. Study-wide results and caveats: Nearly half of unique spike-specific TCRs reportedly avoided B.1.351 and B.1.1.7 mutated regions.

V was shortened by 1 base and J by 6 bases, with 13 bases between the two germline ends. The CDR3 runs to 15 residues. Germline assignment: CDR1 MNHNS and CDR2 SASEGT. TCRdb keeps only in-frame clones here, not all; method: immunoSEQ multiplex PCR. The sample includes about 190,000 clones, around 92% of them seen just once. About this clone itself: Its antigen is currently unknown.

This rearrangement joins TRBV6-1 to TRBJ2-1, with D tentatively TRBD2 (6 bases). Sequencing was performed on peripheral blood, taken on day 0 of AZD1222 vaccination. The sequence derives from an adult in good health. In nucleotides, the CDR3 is TGTGCCAGCAGTGAAGACGGGGGTCGCGTCAATGAGCAGTTCTTC. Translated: CASSEDGGRVNEQFF.